This T cell receptor beta chain is from a study of T-cell reconstitution after alpha-beta-depleted transplantation in children. This clonotype appeared a few times. Unique molecular identifiers were incorporated when the TCRbeta library was constructed. TCRdb recomputed calls from the PCR reads with MiXCR, one row per CDR3 protein. The top ten clones hold roughly 5% of a sample with approximately 800,000 distinct CDR3 sequences, approximately 15% of them seen once. CDR3 length: 16 residues. Germline values: CDR1 MGHRA, CDR2 YSYEKL. J lost 4 bases, V lost 0 bases, and 5 bases had no gene match. The chain carries TRBV4-1 and TRBJ2-3, with 9 positions matching TRBD1. This TCR derives from a male patient aged 10 to 17 who had a stem cell transplant for acute lymphoblastic leukemia, so the T cells may come from the graft donor. Here the sequenced sample was PBMCs, mostly from graft donor cells, taken 360 days after TCRalphabeta/CD19-depleted stem cell transplant. The CDR3 nucleotides read TGCGCCAGCAGCCAAGATGGGGGACAGGGCCCAGATACGCAGTATTTT. Translated: CASSQDGGQGPDTQYF.